This T cell receptor beta chain is drawn from a study of blood T cell repertoires in COVID-19. Study-wide context: Italy, Spain and the United States were the sources of the convalescent and acute COVID-19 samples. The cDNA or gDNA used as material had been derived from T cells, B-cell-depleted T cells, or PBMCs.

As processed by the authors: Using reference gene primer amplification, nucleated cell counts were estimated. Sequenced by immunoSEQ multiplex PCR; TCRdb stores in-frame clones only, minus some. V, J and clone size reflect that table, while D and trimming were determined from the DNA. The sample carries over 300,000 clones, around 87% recorded once. The CDR3 has 14 amino acids. CDR1 is MNHEY and CDR2 is SMNVEV in the germline V gene (reference sequence). J was trimmed by 6 bases and V by 5 bases; bases with no gene match: 9. Sequenced: peripheral blood. The clonotype originates from a man aged 18 to 30 with active or convalescent COVID-19. J is TRBJ2-5 and V is TRBV27; 7 bases align to TRBD2. CDR3 protein: CASSVPGEGQTQYF. CDR3 nucleotides: TGTGCCAGCAGTGTCCCGGGGGAGGGGCAGACCCAGTACTTC.